This is a list of T cell receptor beta chains from one sample in a study of cytomegalovirus exposure and HLA in healthy donors. The protocol was immunoSEQ multiplex PCR, while the TCRdb copy is restricted to in-frame clones and leaves out a portion. Found here are about 21,000 clones, under 98% of them singletons; the top ten hold 8% to 10%. The sequenced sample consisted of PBMCs. The receptors derive from a young man in good health and CMV-seropositive. Both conserved end residues are part of each CDR3. The order of the fields is CDR3 protein, CDR3 DNA, D gene, J gene, V gene, clone size. The D gene is left open where the match is weak. Rows give clone size only sometimes, using once, few, many, or a class for an expanded clone.

CDR3: CASTPRFWGGQTQYF
DNA: TGTGCCAGCACCCCCCGGTTTTGGGGGGGACAGACCCAGTACTTC
D: TRBD2
J: TRBJ2-5
V: TRBV28
size: .

CDR3: CASTEDRASYEQYF
DNA: TGTGCCAGTACCGAGGACAGGGCGAGTTACGAGCAGTACTTC
D: TRBD1
J: TRBJ2-7
V: TRBV19
size: .

CDR3: CASSRQGGTEAFF
DNA: TGTGCCAGCAGCCGACAGGGGGGGACTGAAGCTTTCTTT
D: TRBD1
J: TRBJ1-1
V: TRBV27
size: .

CDR3: CASSGQLNTGELFF
DNA: TGTGCCAGCAGTGGACAACTGAACACCGGGGAGCTGTTTTTT
D: .
J: TRBJ2-2
V: TRBV27
size: .

CDR3: CASSMGTSGSTAYEQYF
DNA: TGTGCCAGTAGTATGGGGACTAGCGGTTCTACCGCCTACGAGCAGTACTTC
D: TRBD2
J: TRBJ2-7
V: TRBV19
size: .

CDR3: CASSTQMNTEAFF
DNA: TGTGCCAGTAGTACACAGATGAACACTGAAGCTTTCTTT
D: .
J: TRBJ1-1
V: TRBV19
size: once

CDR3: CASSRLAGEADTQYF
DNA: TGTGCCAGCAGCCGTCTAGCGGGGGAGGCGGATACGCAGTATTTT
D: TRBD2
J: TRBJ2-3
V: TRBV5-6
size: .

CDR3: CSVGSSGANVLTF
DNA: TGCAGCGTTGGGAGCTCTGGGGCCAACGTCCTGACTTTC
D: .
J: TRBJ2-6
V: TRBV29-1
size: .

CDR3: CASSFRERTGELFF
DNA: TGTGCCAGCAGCTTTCGAGAGCGCACCGGGGAGCTGTTTTTT
D: .
J: TRBJ2-2
V: TRBV11-2
size: .

CDR3: CATSRDNLGGRSLNQPQHF
DNA: TGTGCCACCAGCAGAGATAATCTAGGGGGCCGGAGTCTAAATCAGCCCCAGCATTTT
D: TRBD1
J: TRBJ1-5
V: TRBV15
size: .

CDR3: CASSLRPILAGDSDTQYF
DNA: TGTGCCAGCAGCTTAAGGCCCATTCTAGCGGGAGACTCAGATACGCAGTATTTT
D: TRBD2
J: TRBJ2-3
V: TRBV7-2
size: .

CDR3: CASSLQSPGLPQHF
DNA: TGTGCCAGCAGTTTACAGTCTCCGGGATTACCCCAGCATTTT
D: .
J: TRBJ1-5
V: TRBV28
size: .

CDR3: CATSRDRVNTEAFF
DNA: TGTGCCACCAGCAGAGATCGGGTGAACACTGAAGCTTTCTTT
D: .
J: TRBJ1-1
V: TRBV15
size: .

CDR3: CASSNAPGLADTGELFF
DNA: TGTGCCAGCAGCAATGCACCGGGACTAGCAGACACCGGGGAGCTGTTTTTT
D: TRBD2
J: TRBJ2-2
V: TRBV27
size: .

CDR3: CASSPRDRENYGYTF
DNA: TGTGCCAGCAGCCCCCGGGACAGGGAAAACTATGGCTACACCTTC
D: TRBD1
J: TRBJ1-2
V: TRBV9
size: .

CDR3: CASSERTQGIRNQPQHF
DNA: TGTGCCAGCAGTGAGCGCACTCAGGGTATACGCAATCAGCCCCAGCATTTT
D: .
J: TRBJ1-5
V: TRBV6-1
size: .

CDR3: CASSPQDRTYYEQYF
DNA: TGTGCCAGCTCACCGCAGGACAGGACGTACTACGAGCAGTACTTC
D: TRBD1
J: TRBJ2-7
V: TRBV18
size: .

CDR3: CASTGGSTDTQYF
DNA: TGCGCCAGCACGGGCGGGAGCACAGATACGCAGTATTTT
D: .
J: TRBJ2-3
V: TRBV10-2
size: .

CDR3: CASSEFLLGLTDTQYF
DNA: TGCGCCAGCAGTGAGTTCCTCCTCGGACTCACAGATACGCAGTATTTT
D: .
J: TRBJ2-3
V: TRBV10-1
size: .

CDR3: CASSLARGGTQYF
DNA: TGTGCCAGCAGCTTGGCTAGAGGAGGGACCCAGTACTTC
D: .
J: TRBJ2-5
V: TRBV5-4
size: .

CDR3: CASSKGTLNEQFF
DNA: TGTGCCAGCAGCAAGGGGACTCTTAATGAGCAGTTCTTC
D: .
J: TRBJ2-1
V: TRBV9
size: .

CDR3: CASSLEGQGSYEQYF
DNA: TGCGCCAGCAGCTTGGAGGGACAGGGTTCCTACGAGCAGTACTTC
D: TRBD1
J: TRBJ2-7
V: TRBV5-1
size: .

CDR3: CASRSRLAGTYEQYF
DNA: TGTGCCAGCAGGTCTAGACTAGCGGGAACCTACGAGCAGTACTTC
D: TRBD2
J: TRBJ2-7
V: TRBV27
size: .

CDR3: CASSPGTTDTQYF
DNA: TGTGCCAGTAGTCCGGGGACAACGGATACGCAGTATTTT
D: .
J: TRBJ2-3
V: TRBV19
size: .